This record covers a single TCR beta chain. This entry is derived from a study of cytomegalovirus exposure and HLA in healthy donors. J lost 3 bases, V lost 3 bases, and 6 bases had no gene match. Germline values: CDR1 SGHRS, CDR2 YFSETQ. This CDR3 spans 15 amino acids. PCR employed 60 Vbeta and 13 Jbeta primers. The data were produced by immunoSEQ multiplex PCR, yet TCRdb's version contains in-frame clones alone and is incomplete. Counted here are 150,000 to 200,000 clones, 80% to 90% occurring once; the ten biggest clones make up about 10%. The TCR originated in a man aged 18 to 30 in good health and CMV-seropositive. The source material was PBMCs. V is TRBV5-1 and J is TRBJ2-7; 10 nucleotides agree with TRBD1. The CDR3 spells CASSSRDRGFYEQYF. The CDR3 DNA reads TGCGCCAGCAGCTCCCGGGACAGGGGTTTCTACGAGCAGTACTTC.